This TCR beta chain is from a study of shared clonotypes between healthy human individuals. The study's findings and limits: Clonotypes shared by all four sorted-subset donors had higher generation probabilities than non-shared clonotypes. A generally larger estimated richness was seen in naive subsets than in memory subsets.

There were only Caucasian adults among the donors, and all lived in Nashville, Tennessee. Concerning this clone itself: No antigen is known for it.

TCRdb keeps only in-frame clones here, not all; method: immunoSEQ multiplex PCR. The table records approximately 710,000 clones, around 90% of them present only once. The receptor was isolated from a man younger than 30 in good health. Some clones in this sample may be carry-over from other donors' samples. Sequenced input: memory CD8+ T cells from PBMCs. As to subset: CD45RO+ cells pooled with CCR7-negative TemRA cells.

The CDR3 sequence is CASSLIEEETQYF. CDR3 DNA: TGTGCCAGCAGCTTGATTGAAGAAGAGACCCAGTACTTC. The chain combines TRBV11-2 with TRBJ2-5; D is ambiguous. V was clipped by 3 bases and J by 3 bases, with 8 bases between them. In germline, CDR1 is SGHAT, CDR2 FQNNGV. The CDR3 sequence is 13 residues long.